This T cell receptor (beta chain) derives from a study of CD8 T cells in ankylosing spondylitis. Study-wide points: For ankylosing spondylitis blood, a TCR beta motif of about eight highly homologous variants appeared characteristic.

This clonotype was counted a few times. What it binds is not known. The junction departs from germline at one end; a sequencing error may be responsible. From germline, CDR1 is SQVTM and CDR2 ANQGSEA. The CDR3 consists of 14 residues. TCRdb re-analysed the 5' RACE reads in MiXCR, keeping a single row per CDR3 protein. Here the sample spans 500,000 to 650,000 distinct CDR3 sequences, approximately 5.3% being singletons. This sequence originates from a male donor with ankylosing spondylitis. The material sequenced was blood, either unsorted or a sorted T cell fraction (not recorded which). The chain carries TRBV29-1 and TRBJ2-1; 8 bases match TRBD2. The CDR3 DNA is TGCAGCGTTGAACTACTAGCGGATAACAACGAGCAGTTCTTC. Translated: CSVELLADNNEQFF.